The 10 T cell receptor beta chains below were found in one sample sequenced in a study of identical twins. TCRdb reprocessed the 5' RACE reads with MiXCR, giving one entry per CDR3 protein. Among around 300,000 distinct CDR3 sequences listed, 8% to 9% were seen once. The same data also contributed to another study, on yellow fever vaccine responses in identical twins.

Sequenced material: memory (CD45RO+) T cells sorted from blood. Receptors were obtained from a young woman in good health.

The sample holds many counts of this clonotype. The chain employs TRBV6-2 or TRBV6-3 and TRBJ2-2, with D hard to call. Deletions cut 2 bases from V and 2 bases from J, with 3 bases between. Germline-derived CDR1 and CDR2 are MNHEY and SVGEGT. The CDR3 has 13 amino acids. Written as DNA, the CDR3 is TGTGCCAGCAGTTACGAAAACACCGGGGAGCTGTTTTTT. It encodes CASSYENTGELFF.

The V and J genes are TRBV11-3 and TRBJ2-3; 9 bases are shared with TRBD1. The trim removed 4 bases at V and 3 bases at J, leaving 8 bases unmatched. Per the germline V gene, CDR1 is SGHNT and CDR2 is YENEEA. The CDR3 consists of 16 residues. The CDR3 DNA sequence: TGTGCCAGCAGCTCGAACAGGGGGCGCGGGACAGATACGCAGTATTTT. It encodes CASSSNRGRGTDTQYF.

This clonotype was observed many times. CDR3: CASSLRGMDSLQRNYEQYV. In DNA, the CDR3 is TGCGCCAGCAGCTTGAGGGGGATGGACTCTCTTCAGAGGAACTACGAGCAGTACGTC. The chain links TRBV5-1 to TRBJ2-7; perhaps TRBD1 as D (6 bases). Trimming pared 1 base from V and 3 bases from J, leaving 26 bases between. The CDR3 has 19 amino acids. The germline V gene has CDR1 SGHRS and CDR2 YFSETQ.

This clonotype was seen ten or more times. As DNA, the CDR3 is TGTGCCAGCAAATATGACACTGAAGCTTTCTTT. Its protein is CASKYDTEAFF. This rearrangement joins TRBV6-6 to TRBJ1-1, with D unclear. V was shortened by 7 bases and J by 3 bases, with 6 bases between the two germline ends. This CDR3 region has 11 residues. Germline assignment: CDR1 MNHNY and CDR2 SVGAGI (reference sequence).

In the case of this clonotype: Since a much larger clone is just one base distant, this may be a read error. The CDR3 reads CASSQGGTEDTQYF. The CDR3 region has the DNA TGTGCCAGCAGCCAGGGAGGGACAGAAGATACCCAGTACTTC. The chain recombines TRBV4-2 with TRBJ2-5, with D possibly being TRBD1 or TRBD2 (7 bases each). The V gene's germline CDR1 is LGHNA and CDR2 YNFKEQ. The length of the CDR3 is 14 residues.

This clonotype was seen more than once but under ten times. The chain recombines TRBV9 with TRBJ2-3; no definite D call. The germline V gene encodes CDR1 SGDLS and CDR2 YYNGEE. The CDR3 has 15 residues. V was shortened by 0 bases and J by 0 bases, with 8 bases between the two germline ends. The CDR3 sequence: CASSVDAESTDTQYF. CDR3 nucleotide sequence: TGTGCCAGCAGCGTAGATGCGGAGAGCACAGATACGCAGTATTTT.

This clonotype occurred many times. The chain is built from TRBV12-3 or TRBV12-4 and TRBJ2-1; TRBD2 is a possible D gene (7 bases). V lost 5 bases and J lost 4, with 21 bases in between. The CDR3 spans 17 residues. CDR3 bases: TGTGCCAGCAGTATTGTCACAAGGGGGGGCTATTACAATGAGCAGTTCTTC. This codes for CASSIVTRGGYYNEQFF.

This clonotype was observed many times. V and J are TRBV12-3 or TRBV12-4 and TRBJ2-7, with 13 bases aligning to TRBD2. The CDR3 spans 14 residues. The V gene end was trimmed by 5 bases and the J gene end by 10 bases; junction bases not matched to a gene: 8. CDR3 sequence reads: CASSIGLAGAPQYF. The CDR3 DNA is TGTGCCAGCAGTATAGGACTAGCGGGAGCCCCACAGTACTTC.

This clonotype appeared many times. J is TRBJ1-4 and V is TRBV9; D is perhaps TRBD1 (6 bases). Per germline, CDR1 SGDLS and CDR2 YYNGEE. The CDR3 sequence is 14 residues long. V was trimmed by 4 bases and J by 4 bases, leaving 11 bases between them. The CDR3 bases are TGTGCCAGCAGCCTAGGACAGATTAATGAAAAACTGTTTTTT. This codes for CASSLGQINEKLFF.

In this sample, this clonotype turned up many times. V usage is TRBV20-1 and J usage is TRBJ2-3, with 10 bases aligning to TRBD2. The germline CDR1 and CDR2 sequences are DFQATT and SNEGSKA (reference sequence). The ends lost 5 bases at V and 1 base at J; junction bases unmatched: 3. The CDR3 length is 14 residues. In DNA, the CDR3 is TGCAGTGCTCAGCGGGGGGGCGGCACAGATACGCAGTATTTT. Translating it yields CSAQRGGGTDTQYF.